The 17 T cell receptor beta chains below all came from one sample that was sequenced in a study of shared clonotypes between healthy human individuals. The table came from immunoSEQ multiplex PCR; TCRdb's copy has only in-frame clones and leaves some out. Here the sample spans about 1.5 million clones, roughly 96% being singletons. The sample comprised naive CD4+ T cells sorted from blood. Subset specified: CD45RA+ positively selected. The receptors derive from a man aged 25 to 40 in good health.

As for this clone: The same CDR3 is also encoded by other DNA sequences in this sample. The chain carries TRBV5-1 and TRBJ2-5; 9 bases are a match to TRBD1. The CDR3 is made up of 14 amino acids. V lost 5 bases and J lost 0; bases outside the gene matches: 2. Germline V CDR1 and CDR2: SGHRS, YFSETQ. The CDR3: CASSRTGDQETQYF. CDR3 nucleotides: TGCGCCAGCAGTCGGACAGGGGACCAAGAGACCCAGTACTTC. The whole variable domain, remainder taken from reference TRBV5-1 and TRBJ2-5, is KAGVTQTPRYLIKTRGQQVTLSCSPISGHRSVSWYQQTPGQGLQFLFEYFSETQRNKGNFPGRFSGRQFSNSRSEMNVSTLELGDSALYLCASSRTGDQETQYFGPGTRLLVL.

The rearrangement links TRBV5-1 to TRBJ1-1; tentatively, D is TRBD1 (6 bases). Germline CDR1 reads SGHRS; CDR2 reads YFSETQ. Trimming removed 3 bases at V and 11 bases at J, with 14 bases between. This CDR3 has 12 residues. Here the CDR3 DNA reads TGCGCCAGCAGCTCGGCGCCAGGGGATGCTTTCTTT. Its translation: CASSSAPGDAFF.

The chain carries TRBV5-1 and TRBJ2-1; no clear D. Germline CDR1 is SGHRS and CDR2 is YFSETQ. The V end lost 1 base, the J end lost 5 bases, and 10 bases lay between the germline ends. This CDR3 has 14 residues. CDR3 loop: CASSLTGSNNEQFF. The CDR3 DNA reads as TGCGCCAGCAGCTTGACGGGTTCCAACAATGAGCAGTTCTTC.

V gene TRBV5-8 combines with J gene TRBJ2-2; 11 bases match TRBD2. The CDR3 contains 16 residues. The germline gives CDR1 SGHTS, CDR2 YDEGEE. V lost 1 base and J lost 5; bases outside the gene matches: 4. The CDR3 reads CASSLILAGGTGELFF. The CDR3 DNA sequence: TGTGCCAGCAGCTTGATCCTAGCGGGAGGAACCGGGGAGCTGTTTTTT.

This chain connects TRBV19 to TRBJ2-7; a possible D gene is TRBD2 (6 bases). There are 19 residues in the CDR3. With 9 bases removed from V and 0 bases from J, the gap between germline ends came to 30 bases. Per the germline V gene, CDR1 is LNHDA and CDR2 is SQIVND (reference sequence). The DNA of the CDR3 is TGTGCCAGCCCCTTCAGGTTTAGCGGTCCTACCGGGGGCTCCTACGAGCAGTACTTC. Amino acid sequence: CASPFRFSGPTGGSYEQYF.

This clone was detected only once. The chain carries TRBV25-1 and TRBJ1-2, with a possible D match to TRBD1 (5 bases). The CDR3 totals 14 residues. CDR1 MGHDK and CDR2 SYGVNS come from the germline V gene. V was pared by 1 base and J by 2 bases, with 8 bases between. The CDR3 DNA sequence: TGTGCCAGCAGTGAATTTCGGGGGAACTATGGCTACACCTTC. Translating gives CASSEFRGNYGYTF.

The genes are TRBV6-1 and TRBJ2-7; D ambiguous. V gave up 7 bases and J gave up 1 base, with 11 bases separating them. The CDR3 covers 13 residues. In germline, CDR1 is MNHNS, CDR2 SASEGT. CDR3 in amino acids: CASKPVMSYEQYF. The CDR3 DNA follows: TGTGCCAGCAAGCCCGTGATGTCCTACGAGCAGTACTTC.

This clone was observed a single time. The chain couples TRBV7-9 to TRBJ2-3; D ambiguous. The ends were cut back, 2 bases at V and 3 bases at J, with 15 bases in the middle. This CDR3 spans 16 amino acids. Germline V CDR1 and CDR2: SEHNR, FQNEAQ (reference sequence). The CDR3 DNA reads as TGTGCCAGCAGCTTATCAAGCAGAAGTCGTACAGATACGCAGTATTTT. Its protein is CASSLSSRSRTDTQYF.

The chain links TRBV5-4 to TRBJ2-5, with TRBD2 matching over 12 bases. This CDR3 spans 15 amino acids. V shed 4 bases and J 3 bases; nucleotides not matched to a gene: 4. CDR1 is SGHNT and CDR2 is YYREEE in the germline V gene (reference sequence). CDR3 in amino acids: CASSRRTSGEETQYF. Here the CDR3 DNA reads TGTGCCAGCAGCCGTCGGACTAGCGGGGAAGAGACCCAGTACTTC.

This chain links TRBV25-1 with TRBJ2-7; perhaps TRBD2 as D (5 bases). The CDR3 has 15 residues. CDR1 MGHDK and CDR2 SYGVNS come from the germline V gene. V lost 4 bases to trimming and J lost 2 bases, with 15 bases between them. The CDR3 loop is CASSGGSLAAYEQYF. The CDR3 DNA is TGTGCCAGCAGTGGTGGCAGCCTAGCTGCCTACGAGCAGTACTTC.

The rearrangement joins TRBV7-7 to TRBJ2-7, with 7 bases lining up with TRBD1. CDR3 length: 13 residues. In germline, CDR1 is SSHAT, CDR2 FNYEAQ (reference sequence). Trimming took 5 bases from V and 3 from J; bases not matched to a gene: 4. The CDR3 loop reads CASSPRQGYEQYF. DNA for the CDR3: TGTGCCAGCAGCCCAAGACAGGGCTACGAGCAGTACTTC.

The chain uses TRBV11-2 and TRBJ2-1; D gene unclear. The CDR3 consists of 11 residues. The ends were cut back, 3 bases at V and 9 bases at J, with 6 bases in the middle. CDR1 is SGHAT, CDR2 FQNNGV, per germline. CDR3 residues: CASSLISEQFF. The CDR3 region has the DNA TGTGCCAGCAGCTTGATAAGTGAGCAGTTCTTC.

The chain couples TRBV5-4 to TRBJ2-7, with 7 bases lining up with TRBD1. Losses at the gene ends were 3 bases for V and 6 bases for J; bases not matched to a gene: 9. The germline CDR1 and CDR2 sequences are SGHNT and YYREEE (reference sequence). The CDR3 sequence is 14 residues long. The CDR3 here is CASSYGQERSEQYF. The CDR3 DNA reads TGTGCCAGCAGCTACGGACAGGAACGGAGCGAGCAGTACTTC.

The CDR3 loop reads CASSLEARNPYEQYF. The CDR3 region has the DNA TGTGCCAGCAGCTTAGAAGCGAGAAACCCCTACGAGCAGTACTTC. The chain couples TRBV7-6 to TRBJ2-7, with D unresolved. CDR1 is SGHVS and CDR2 is FNYEAQ in the germline V gene. The CDR3 extends over 15 amino acids. V lost 1 base and J 2 bases, leaving 12 bases between the germline ends.

This chain links TRBV7-2 with TRBJ1-1; D possibly corresponds to TRBD1 (5 bases). The germline V gene has CDR1 SGHTA and CDR2 FQGNSA. There are 18 residues in the CDR3. The ends were cut back, 4 bases at V and 5 bases at J, with 26 bases in the middle. The CDR3 DNA follows: TGTGCCAGCAGCTCCTTAACCTTCCGCAGGGAGTTGGGGACTGAAGCTTTCTTT. Its protein product is CASSSLTFRRELGTEAFF.

The CDR3 DNA reads as TGCGCCAGCAGCCCTACGGGACAGGGGGCCGATTCAGCCAAAAACATTCAGTACTTC. It specifies CASSPTGQGADSAKNIQYF. The V gene is TRBV5-1, the J gene TRBJ2-4; 12 bases fit TRBD1. The CDR3 consists of 19 residues. Germline lookup yields CDR1 SGHRS and CDR2 YFSETQ. J gave up 0 bases and V 4 bases, and 11 bases lay outside the gene matches.

The CDR3 nucleotides read TGTGCCAGCAGTTTCCTCGGGACAGGGAATGAAAAACTGTTTTTT. Its protein product is CASSFLGTGNEKLFF. The V and J genes are TRBV27 and TRBJ1-4; 9 bases match TRBD1. The germline V gene encodes CDR1 MNHEY and CDR2 SMNVEV (reference sequence). V lost 3 bases and J lost 5; bases outside the gene matches: 4. The CDR3 is 15 amino acids.